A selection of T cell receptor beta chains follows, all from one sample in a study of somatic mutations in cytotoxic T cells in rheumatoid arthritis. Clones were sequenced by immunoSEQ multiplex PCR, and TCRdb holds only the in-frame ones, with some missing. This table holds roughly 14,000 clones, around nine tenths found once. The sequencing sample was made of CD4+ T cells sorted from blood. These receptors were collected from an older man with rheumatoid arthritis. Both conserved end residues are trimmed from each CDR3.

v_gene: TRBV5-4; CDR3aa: ASSLTRGGTGETPDTQY
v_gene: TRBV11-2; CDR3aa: ASSLGLTSGTLEQF
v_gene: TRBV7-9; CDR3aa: ASSLEAGAIYNEQF
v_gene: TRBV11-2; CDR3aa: ASSITGTALVGGYT
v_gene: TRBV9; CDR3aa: ASSVDPQRTGELF
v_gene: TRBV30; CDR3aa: AWRPVPLSPLH
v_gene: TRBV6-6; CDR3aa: ASRPGQGVRDTEAF
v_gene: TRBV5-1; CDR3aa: ASSQGTGPYEQY
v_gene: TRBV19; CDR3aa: ASSIASPGLGTEAF
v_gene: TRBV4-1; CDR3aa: ASSQGLAGGPAKNIQY
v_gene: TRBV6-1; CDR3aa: ASSDDPWQAYNEQF
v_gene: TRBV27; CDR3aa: ASGGTTGANVLT
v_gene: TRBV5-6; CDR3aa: ASSLRTGNPSSYEQY
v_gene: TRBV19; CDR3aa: ASSRQAYSYEQY
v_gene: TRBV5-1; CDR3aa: ASSLNQQETQY
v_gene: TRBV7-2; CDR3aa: ASSQDKNYGYT